This TCR beta chain was sequenced in a study of blood T cell repertoires in COVID-19. Overall study: Acute-phase and convalescent COVID-19 samples originated in the United States, Italy and Spain. Sources were T cells, B-cell-depleted T cells, or PBMCs; the material itself was cDNA or gDNA.

This CDR3 has 13 amino acids. V shed 0 bases and J shed 11 bases, with 13 bases lying between them. Per the germline V gene, CDR1 is LGHNT and CDR2 is FRNRAP. Authors' analysis steps: Reference gene primer amplification yielded estimated nucleated cell counts. The repertoire was sequenced with immunoSEQ multiplex PCR; TCRdb's copy has only in-frame clones and lacks some. From that table come the V and J calls and clone size; the DNA was used to work out D and trimming. Of about 230,000 clones listed, 80% to 90% are singletons. The sample holds many counts of this clone. One Seattle source followed patients from active infection through their disease course.

Sequences were obtained from peripheral blood. This chain uses TRBV12-5 with TRBJ1-1, with a tentative D call TRBD1 (5 bases). The source is a man aged 50 to 60 with COVID-19, enrolled during active disease. This CDR3 is CASGLVRGTSAFF. The CDR3 coding sequence is TGTGCTAGTGGTTTGGTTAGGGGAACTAGCGCTTTCTTT.